The 17 T cell receptor beta chains listed next were all sequenced from one sample in a study of T cell changes during pregnancy in multiple sclerosis. TCRdb's table, derived via immunoSEQ multiplex PCR, lists solely in-frame clones and lacks some. Of more than 85,000 clones detected, about 94% appear once; the ten largest clones hold 0.7% to 0.9%. Sequencing used peripheral blood, obtained before pregnancy. The receptors were gathered from a female donor with multiple sclerosis, enrolled in a pregnancy study.

The rearrangement links TRBV9 to TRBJ1-3, with TRBD1 as a possible D gene (5 bases). Trimming took 0 bases from V and 2 from J, leaving 9 bases between them. This CDR3 has 15 amino acids. Germline V gene data show CDR1 as SGDLS and CDR2 as YYNGEE. This chain's CDR3 is CASSVVPGPGNTIYF. The CDR3 DNA is TGTGCCAGCAGCGTAGTACCAGGGCCTGGAAACACCATATATTTT.

J is TRBJ1-1 and V is TRBV5-1, with D possibly being TRBD1 (5 bases). CDR1 and CDR2 (germline): SGHRS, YFSETQ. This CDR3 has 16 residues. Trimming took 1 base from V and 2 from J, leaving 15 bases between them. CDR3 coding DNA: TGCGCCAGCAGCTTGTTTACAGGAGGGATAAACACTGAAGCTTTCTTT. Protein product: CASSLFTGGINTEAFF.

This clone came up once. This sequence joins TRBV7-3 and TRBJ1-1, with D possibly TRBD1 on 5 matching bases. The CDR3 extends over 14 amino acids. Trimming removed 2 bases at V and 4 bases at J, with 11 bases between. Germline lookup yields CDR1 SGHTA and CDR2 FQGTGA. The CDR3 loop is CASSLRQGGTEAFF. The CDR3 DNA reads TGTGCCAGCAGCTTACGGCAGGGTGGCACTGAAGCTTTCTTT.

The chain joins TRBV18 to TRBJ1-2, with D possibly TRBD1 on 5 matching bases. Between the trimmed V and J ends, which lost 2 bases and 6 bases, there was a span of 13 bases. Germline CDR1 is KGHSH and CDR2 is LQKENI. CDR3 length: 14 amino acids. The CDR3 nucleotides are TGTGCCAGCTCACCAACGACAGATAGACATGGCTACACCTTC. Protein product: CASSPTTDRHGYTF. The whole variable domain, remainder taken from reference TRBV18 and TRBJ1-2, is NAGVMQNPRHLVRRRGQEARLRCSPMKGHSHVYWYRQLPEEGLKFMVYLQKENIIDESGMPKERFSAEFPKEGPSILRIQQVVRGDSAAYFCASSPTTDRHGYTFGSGTRLTVV.

The J gene is TRBJ1-2, the V gene TRBV5-6; D perhaps matches TRBD1 (6 bases). Germline V gives CDR1 SGHDT, CDR2 YYEEEE. This CDR3 contains 18 residues. Deletions cut 4 bases from V and 0 bases from J, with 22 bases between. For the CDR3, the DNA is TGTGCCAGCAGCGGGAGCTCCGGGACACGTTTCTCTAACTATGGCTACACCTTC. It encodes CASSGSSGTRFSNYGYTF.

The rearrangement links TRBV30 to TRBJ1-2; 9 nucleotides match TRBD1. CDR1 and CDR2 (germline): GTSNPN, SVGIG (reference sequence). The CDR3 is 13 amino acids. The J segment lost 6 bases and the V segment lost 7 bases, leaving 9 bases of the junction unmatched. CDR3 nucleotide sequence: TGTGCCTACACAGGGGGCGAATGGGATGGCTACACCTTC. Translated, it gives CAYTGGEWDGYTF.

The chain combines TRBV6-1 with TRBJ2-5, with 14 bases that match TRBD2. V was clipped by 4 bases and J by 0 bases; unmatched bases: 10. The CDR3 is made up of 19 amino acids. Germline V lookup: CDR1 MNHNS, CDR2 SASEGT. The CDR3 protein is CASSAGGLAGGGYQETQYF. The DNA of the CDR3 is TGTGCCAGCAGTGCAGGAGGACTAGCGGGAGGCGGGTACCAAGAGACCCAGTACTTC.

This clone appeared a single time. V is TRBV19 and J is TRBJ2-5; tentative D call: TRBD1 (6 bases). V shed 6 bases and J shed 5 bases, with 7 bases lying between them. This CDR3 has 11 amino acids. Per germline, CDR1 LNHDA and CDR2 SQIVND (reference sequence). The CDR3 sequence is CASSTGETQYF. The CDR3 coding sequence is TGTGCCAGTAGCACAGGGGAGACCCAGTACTTC.

The chain carries TRBV29-1 and TRBJ2-2, with TRBD2 as a possible D gene (6 bases). There are 14 residues in the CDR3. Germline loops: CDR1 SQVTM, CDR2 ANQGSEA. V lost 0 bases and J 7 bases, leaving 12 bases between the germline ends. The CDR3 is CSVEDGTSIGELFF. Here the CDR3 DNA reads TGCAGCGTTGAAGATGGCACTAGCATCGGGGAGCTGTTTTTT.

The rearrangement joins TRBV10-2 to TRBJ1-2; no clear D. CDR3 size: 13 residues. Per the germline V gene, CDR1 is WSHSY and CDR2 is SAAADI. Deletions cut 2 bases from V and 8 bases from J, with 12 bases between. CDR3 nucleotide sequence: TGCGCCAGCAGTGAGCGCGGGTTGTACGGCTACACCTTC. This codes for CASSERGLYGYTF.

The rearrangement uses TRBV5-6 and TRBJ1-3; D is possibly TRBD1 (6 bases). The CDR3 is 14 amino acids. The V end was cut by 7 bases, the J end by 5 bases, with 16 bases between. CDR1 is SGHDT and CDR2 is YYEEEE in the germline V gene. CDR3 in DNA: TGTGCCAGCTCTCAGGGAACAGGGAGAAACACCATATATTTT. Its translation is CASSQGTGRNTIYF.

This chain uses TRBV6-5 with TRBJ1-2; TRBD1 might be the D (5 bases). The CDR3 runs to 12 residues. V was trimmed by 7 bases and J by 6 bases, leaving 12 bases between them. Germline V gene sequence: CDR1 MNHEY, CDR2 SVGAGI. CDR3 nucleotides: TGTGCCAGCACCCACGGAGGGGATGGCTACACCTTC. Its protein product is CASTHGGDGYTF.

The V and J genes are TRBV28 and TRBJ2-1; 12 bases agree with TRBD2. The junction had 8 bases not matched to a gene; V was cut back by 7 bases and J by 4 bases. The CDR3 contains 16 residues. Germline CDR1 MDHEN, CDR2 SYDVKM. CDR3 bases: TGTGCCAGCACCCTGGGACTAGCGGGCACATACAATGAGCAGTTCTTC. Residues: CASTLGLAGTYNEQFF.

The count of this clone is one. The rearrangement uses TRBV4-2 and TRBJ2-1, with D possibly being TRBD1 (5 bases). The germline gives CDR1 LGHNA, CDR2 YNFKEQ. The CDR3 covers 16 residues. V was trimmed by 0 bases and J by 6 bases, leaving 15 bases between them. CDR3 region: CASSQDRTGPLNEQFF. The CDR3 bases are TGTGCCAGCAGCCAAGATCGAACAGGCCCTCTCAATGAGCAGTTCTTC.

The gene calls are TRBV2 and TRBJ2-1; D is perhaps TRBD2 (6 bases). This CDR3 region has 14 residues. Between the trimmed V and J ends, which lost 2 bases and 3 bases, there was a span of 8 bases. Germline-derived CDR1 and CDR2 are SNHLY and FYNNEI. The CDR3 reads CASSERLVYNEQFF. In DNA form, the CDR3 reads TGTGCCAGCAGTGAAAGACTAGTCTACAATGAGCAGTTCTTC. The variable domain in full, with the rest retrieved from reference TRBV2 and TRBJ2-1, is EPEVTQTPSHQVTQMGQEVILRCVPISNHLYFYWYRQILGQKVEFLVSFYNNEISEKSEIFDDQFSVERPDGSNFTLKIRSTKLEDSAMYFCASSERLVYNEQFFGPGTRLTVL.

This rearrangement joins TRBV29-1 to TRBJ1-4; D might be TRBD1 (6 bases). The CDR3 has 13 residues. Germline values: CDR1 SQVTM, CDR2 ANQGSEA. V was cut by 5 bases and J by 8 bases, with 15 bases left in between. This chain's CDR3 is CSVSGTIGEKLFF. DNA for the CDR3: TGCAGCGTTTCCGGGACAATCGGAGAAAAACTGTTTTTT.

In the case of this clone: The junction departs from the called germline gene at one end, perhaps through a read error. The gene calls are TRBV19 and TRBJ1-2; 11 bases line up with TRBD1. CDR3 length: 15 amino acids. Germline V lookup: CDR1 LNHDA, CDR2 SQIVND (reference sequence). CDR3 residues: CASNIPGQGVYGYTF. DNA of the CDR3: TGTGCCAGTAATATACCGGGACAGGGGGTCTATGGCTACACCTTC.